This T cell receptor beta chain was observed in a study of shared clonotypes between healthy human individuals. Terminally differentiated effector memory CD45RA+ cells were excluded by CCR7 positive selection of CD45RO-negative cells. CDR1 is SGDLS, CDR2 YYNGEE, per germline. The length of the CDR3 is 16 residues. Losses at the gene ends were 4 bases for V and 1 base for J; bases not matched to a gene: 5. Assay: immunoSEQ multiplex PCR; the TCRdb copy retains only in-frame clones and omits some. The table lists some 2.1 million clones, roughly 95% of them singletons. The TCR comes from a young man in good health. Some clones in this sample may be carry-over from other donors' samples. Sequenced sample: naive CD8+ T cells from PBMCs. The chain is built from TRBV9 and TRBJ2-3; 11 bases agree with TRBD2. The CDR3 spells CASSRGLAARTDTQYF. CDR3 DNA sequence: TGTGCCAGCAGCAGGGGACTAGCGGCACGCACAGATACGCAGTATTTT.